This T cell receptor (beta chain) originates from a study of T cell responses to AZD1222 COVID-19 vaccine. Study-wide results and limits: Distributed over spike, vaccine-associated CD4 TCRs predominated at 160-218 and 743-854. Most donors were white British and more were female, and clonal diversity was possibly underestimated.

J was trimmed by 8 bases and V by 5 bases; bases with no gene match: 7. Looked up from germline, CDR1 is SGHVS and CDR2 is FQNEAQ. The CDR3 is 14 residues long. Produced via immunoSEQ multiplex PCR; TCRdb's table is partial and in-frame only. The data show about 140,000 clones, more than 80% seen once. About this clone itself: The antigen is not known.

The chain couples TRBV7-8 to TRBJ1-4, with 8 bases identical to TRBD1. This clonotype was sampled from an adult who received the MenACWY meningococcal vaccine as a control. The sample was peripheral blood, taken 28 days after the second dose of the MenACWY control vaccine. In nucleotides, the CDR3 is TGTGCCAGCAGCCGAGGACAGGGAGGCGAAAAACTGTTTTTT. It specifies CASSRGQGGEKLFF.